The 10 T cell receptor beta chains below come from one sample, sequenced in a study of T cell repertoires in cytomegalovirus infection. MiXCR, applied by TCRdb to the reads, yields one record per CDR3 protein. The data hold 370,000 or so distinct CDR3 sequences, with approximately 30% observed a single time. These receptors lack a known antigen. The sequences come from cultured PBMCs, collected from culture after CMV antigen stimulation. These receptors were collected from a human donor in good health (CMV status not recorded). Some clones in this sample may be carry-over from other donors' samples.

This clonotype has at least ten counts. The chain is built from TRBV7-8 and TRBJ1-2, with TRBD1 as a possible D gene (6 bases). Trimming shortened V by 5 bases and J by 11 bases, and 18 bases separated the two germline ends. CDR1 is SGHVS and CDR2 is FQNEAQ in the germline V gene. The CDR3 runs 13 residues. In DNA form, the CDR3 reads TGTGCCAGCAGCGCGCACCACAGGGAGGGGTACACCTTC. Translating gives CASSAHHREGYTF.

This rearrangement joins TRBV15 to TRBJ2-7, with a tentative D call TRBD2 (6 bases). Trimming removed 1 base at V and 5 bases at J, with 15 bases between. This CDR3 region has 15 residues. Germline-derived CDR1 and CDR2 are LNHNV and YYDKDF (reference sequence). The CDR3 DNA reads as TGTGCCACCAGCAGAGGTGGAGGGAGTCTCCACGAGCAGTACTTC. It translates to CATSRGGGSLHEQYF.

The chain employs TRBV19 and TRBJ1-5, with 7 bases matching TRBD1. CDR3 length equals 14 residues. From germline, CDR1 is LNHDA and CDR2 SQIVND (reference sequence). J gave up 4 bases and V 4 bases, and 4 bases lay outside the gene matches. Here the CDR3 reads CASSTGTVNQPQHF. CDR3 sequence (DNA): TGTGCCAGTAGTACAGGGACAGTGAATCAGCCCCAGCATTTT.

CDR3 region: CASSPQGARVDEQFF. DNA of the CDR3: TGTGCCAGCAGCCCGCAGGGGGCGCGTGTCGATGAGCAGTTCTTC. V usage is TRBV7-2 and J usage is TRBJ2-1; the match to TRBD1 covers 8 bases. CDR1 is SGHTA and CDR2 is FQGNSA in the germline V gene. This CDR3 spans 15 amino acids. The V segment lost 5 bases and the J segment 8 bases; nucleotides outside the gene matches: 11.

This clonotype came up a few times. V gene TRBV15 combines with J gene TRBJ2-1; 10 nucleotides agree with TRBD2. Germline V lookup: CDR1 LNHNV, CDR2 YYDKDF (reference sequence). The CDR3 loop spans 18 amino acids. After removal of 0 bases from V and 5 bases from J, the junction contained 10 bases not matched to a gene. In DNA form, the CDR3 reads TGTGCCACCAGCAGAGAATACCCCCCTAGCGGGAGAAACAATGAGCAGTTCTTC. It codes for CATSREYPPSGRNNEQFF.

The V call is TRBV20-1, the J call TRBJ2-3, with 9 bases aligning to TRBD1. Germline assignment: CDR1 DFQATT and CDR2 SNEGSKA (reference sequence). This CDR3 comprises 15 residues. With 2 bases clipped from V and 1 base from J, the junction kept 4 bases outside the gene matches. CDR3 DNA sequence: TGCAGTGCTAGAACAGGACAGGGGCGCACAGATACGCAGTATTTT. Translation: CSARTGQGRTDTQYF.

The chain links TRBV25-1 to TRBJ2-5; D possibly uses TRBD1 or TRBD2 (5 bases each). CDR3 size: 16 residues. V was trimmed by 3 bases and J by 1 base, leaving 15 bases between them. CDR1 and CDR2 from the germline V gene are MGHDK and SYGVNS. The CDR3 reads CASSDLLPGRQETQYF. The CDR3 DNA sequence: TGTGCCAGCAGTGATCTACTCCCGGGACGCCAAGAGACCCAGTACTTC.

This clonotype came up many times. The CDR3 region is CASSSRGRYNEQFF. CDR3 in DNA: TGTGCCAGCAGCTCCAGGGGCCGCTACAATGAGCAGTTCTTC. The genes are TRBV7-9 and TRBJ2-1; tentatively, D is TRBD1 (6 bases). The CDR3 runs 14 residues. V lost 4 bases and J lost 3, with 10 bases in between. Germline V gives CDR1 SEHNR, CDR2 FQNEAQ (reference sequence).

The V gene is TRBV15, the J gene TRBJ2-5, with a tentative D call TRBD2 (6 bases). Trimming stripped 6 bases from V and 5 bases from J, with 16 bases between. Looked up from germline, CDR1 is LNHNV and CDR2 is YYDKDF (reference sequence). This CDR3 region has 14 residues. This CDR3 reads CATSQRAPRETQYF. CDR3 nucleotide sequence: TGTGCCACCAGTCAGCGGGCTCCCAGGGAGACCCAGTACTTC. Complete variable domain (other parts from reference TRBV15 and TRBJ2-5): DAMVIQNPRYQVTQFGKPVTLSCSQTLNHNVMYWYQQKSSQAPKLLFHYYDKDFNNEADTPDNFQSRRPNTSFCFLDIRSPGLGDTAMYLCATSQRAPRETQYFGPGTRLLVL.

The chain employs TRBV28 and TRBJ1-4, with D maybe TRBD1 (5 bases). V lost 6 bases, J lost 8 bases, and 16 bases lay in between. Germline V gives CDR1 MDHEN, CDR2 SYDVKM. This CDR3 is 14 amino acids long. The CDR3 coding sequence is TGTGCCAGCAGATCAGGGCCAGGGAACGAAAAACTGTTTTTT. It yields the protein CASRSGPGNEKLFF.